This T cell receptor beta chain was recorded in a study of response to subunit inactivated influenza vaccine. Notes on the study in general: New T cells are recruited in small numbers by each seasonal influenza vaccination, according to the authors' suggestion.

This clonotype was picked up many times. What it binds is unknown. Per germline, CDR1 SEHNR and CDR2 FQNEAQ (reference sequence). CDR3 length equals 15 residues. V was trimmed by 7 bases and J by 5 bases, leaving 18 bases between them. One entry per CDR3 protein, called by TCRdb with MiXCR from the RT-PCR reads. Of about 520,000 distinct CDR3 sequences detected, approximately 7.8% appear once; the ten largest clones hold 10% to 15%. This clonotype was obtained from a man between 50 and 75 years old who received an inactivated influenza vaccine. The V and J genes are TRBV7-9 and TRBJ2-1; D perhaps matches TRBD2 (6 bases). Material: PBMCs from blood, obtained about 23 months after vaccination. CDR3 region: CASTQYGRNNNEQFF. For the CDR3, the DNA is TGTGCCAGCACCCAGTACGGGAGAAACAACAATGAGCAGTTCTTC.